The table lists the clone carrying this T cell receptor (beta chain) with many counts. As for time point: before trial treatment. Each donor was administered nivolumab, ipilimumab, aspirin, low-dose cyclophosphamide and low-dose radiotherapy. The entry originates in a study of low-dose radiotherapy and immunotherapy resistance in tumors. Study-wide context: Every two weeks patients got nivolumab 240 mg flat dose, plus ipilimumab 1 mg/kg every six weeks, intravenously. Daily, from cycle 1 day 1 and for four cycles, patients took oral aspirin 300 mg.

The CDR3 extends over 11 amino acids. V dropped 3 bases and J dropped 10 bases, with 8 bases sitting between them. Germline V gives CDR1 SGHRS, CDR2 YFSETQ. TRAV- and TRBV-specific primers primed first-strand cDNA, covering alpha and beta chains. A constant-region primer paired with the V-primer adapter amplified TCRs over about 19 PCR cycles. Following isolation, mRNA was amplified via in vitro transcription. TCRdb called the reads again in MiXCR, with one record for every CDR3 protein. The sample has 85,000 to 95,000 distinct CDR3 sequences; 8% to 10% are singletons. This receptor was identified in a male donor with prostate cancer. The J gene is TRBJ2-1, the V gene TRBV5-1, with unresolved D. Material: PBMCs, obtained before treatment. The CDR3 DNA sequence: TGCGCCAGCAGCTACGGACCGGAGCAGTTCTTC. It yields the protein CASSYGPEQFF.